Following are 11 T cell receptor beta chains from one sample sequenced in a study of CD8+ T cells in alopecia areata. RNA was extracted and reverse transcribed into cDNA as the sequencing template. TCRdb's table, derived via immunoSEQ multiplex PCR, lists solely in-frame clones and lacks some. The profile shows around 140,000 clones, approximately 49% of them singletons. The specimen was CD8+ T cells sorted from blood, collected at week 0. These receptors were obtained from a human donor with alopecia areata.

V and J are TRBV6-5 and TRBJ2-5; D gene uncertain. Germline V gives CDR1 MNHEY, CDR2 SVGAGI. V was clipped by 0 bases and J by 4 bases, with 6 bases between them. CDR3 size: 13 residues. The CDR3 DNA is TGTGCCAGCAGTTACTCGCTCGGAGAGACCCAGTACTTC. Translated, it gives CASSYSLGETQYF.

This sequence joins TRBV2 and TRBJ2-1, with TRBD2 matching over 8 bases. Germline CDR1 reads SNHLY; CDR2 reads FYNNEI. There are 13 residues in the CDR3. Germline trimming cut 7 bases from V and 9 bases from J; bases unmatched to any gene: 8. CDR3 in amino acids: CASNSGVRGEQFF. In DNA, the CDR3 is TGTGCCAGCAATAGCGGGGTCCGGGGTGAGCAGTTCTTC.

This clone was found a few times. Other DNA sequences in the same sample also yield this CDR3. The chain couples TRBV29-1 to TRBJ2-7, with D perhaps matching TRBD2 (6 bases). The germline V and J ends were trimmed by 4 bases and 2 bases, with 9 bases remaining between them. This CDR3 contains 12 residues. Germline V gene data show CDR1 as SQVTM and CDR2 as ANQGSEA. DNA of the CDR3: TGCAGCGTTGTGGGGGGTACCTACGAGCAGTACTTC. Translation: CSVVGGTYEQYF.

This clone was detected only a few times. The CDR3 bases are TGTGCCTGGAGTGTCCCCAATCAGCCCCAGCATTTT. The encoded protein is CAWSVPNQPQHF. The V gene is TRBV30, the J gene TRBJ1-5; D is unresolved. Per the germline V gene, CDR1 is GTSNPN and CDR2 is SVGIG (reference sequence). V lost 0 bases and J 3 bases, leaving 3 bases between the germline ends. This CDR3 has 12 residues. Complete variable domain (other parts from reference TRBV30 and TRBJ1-5): SQTIHQWPATLVQPVGSPLSLECTVEGTSNPNLYWYRQAAGRGLQLLFYSVGIGQISSEVPQNLSASRPQDRQFILSSKKLLLSDSGFYLCAWSVPNQPQHFGDGTRLSIL.

In its sample, this clone was seen a few times. The V call is TRBV30, the J call TRBJ2-1; no clear D. V was clipped by 4 bases and J by 9 bases, with 10 bases between them. Germline CDR1 GTSNPN, CDR2 SVGIG (reference sequence). This CDR3 region has 11 residues. This chain's CDR3 is CAWTSYGEQFF. DNA for the CDR3: TGTGCCTGGACCAGTTATGGTGAGCAGTTCTTC.

This clone came up a few times. This rearrangement joins TRBV29-1 to TRBJ2-7, with 7 positions matching TRBD1. Per the germline V gene, CDR1 is SQVTM and CDR2 is ANQGSEA. Germline trimming cut 5 bases from V and 2 bases from J; bases unmatched to any gene: 6. The CDR3 has 13 residues. CDR3 protein: CSVTDRETYEQYF. CDR3 nucleotides: TGCAGCGTTACTGACAGGGAGACCTACGAGCAGTACTTC.

This clone has just a few counts. The rearrangement uses TRBV5-1 and TRBJ1-2; tentative D call: TRBD1 (6 bases). V lost 5 bases, J lost 0 bases, and 14 bases lay in between. There are 15 residues in the CDR3. CDR1 is SGHRS, CDR2 YFSETQ, per germline. CDR3 protein: CASRWGAAANYGYTF. CDR3 bases: TGCGCCAGCAGGTGGGGGGCCGCGGCTAACTATGGCTACACCTTC.

There are a few counts of this clone. The chain combines TRBV29-1 with TRBJ2-1; 7 bases match TRBD1. V lost 5 bases to trimming and J lost 10 bases; unmatched junction nucleotides: 5. CDR1 and CDR2 (germline): SQVTM, ANQGSEA. This CDR3 is built from 11 residues. CDR3 region: CSVTGDGEQFF. Here the CDR3 DNA reads TGCAGCGTTACAGGGGATGGGGAGCAGTTCTTC.

The genes are TRBV9 and TRBJ2-2; D remains ambiguous. CDR3 length: 11 residues. Germline V lookup: CDR1 SGDLS, CDR2 YYNGEE. Trimming cost V 3 bases and J 5 bases, with 2 bases left between them. The CDR3 spells CASSGTGELFF. The DNA of the CDR3 is TGTGCCAGCAGCGGTACCGGGGAGCTGTTTTTT.

CDR3 region: CASSLGGDGYEQYF. The CDR3 DNA reads as TGTGCCAGCAGCTTGGGCGGGGACGGCTACGAGCAGTACTTC. The V call is TRBV5-4, the J call TRBJ2-7, with a tentative D call TRBD2 (6 bases). This CDR3 is built from 14 residues. Germline V gene lookup returns CDR1 SGHNT and CDR2 YYREEE (reference sequence). V dropped 0 bases and J dropped 3 bases, with 10 bases sitting between them. Full variable domain (outside the CDR3, taken from reference TRBV5-4 and TRBJ2-7): ETGVTQSPTHLIKTRGQQVTLRCSSQSGHNTVSWYQQALGQGPQFIFQYYREEENGRGNFPPRFSGLQFPNYSSELNVNALELDDSALYLCASSLGGDGYEQYFGPGTRLTVT.

This clone was detected a few times. The chain combines TRBV30 with TRBJ1-1, with D possibly TRBD1 on 5 matching bases. CDR1 and CDR2 from the germline V gene are GTSNPN and SVGIG (reference sequence). The CDR3 runs 15 residues. V was clipped by 1 base and J by 6 bases, with 18 bases between them. The chain's CDR3 is CAWSDPRGVVAEAFF. The CDR3 coding sequence is TGTGCCTGGAGTGACCCGCGGGGGGTTGTCGCTGAAGCTTTCTTT.